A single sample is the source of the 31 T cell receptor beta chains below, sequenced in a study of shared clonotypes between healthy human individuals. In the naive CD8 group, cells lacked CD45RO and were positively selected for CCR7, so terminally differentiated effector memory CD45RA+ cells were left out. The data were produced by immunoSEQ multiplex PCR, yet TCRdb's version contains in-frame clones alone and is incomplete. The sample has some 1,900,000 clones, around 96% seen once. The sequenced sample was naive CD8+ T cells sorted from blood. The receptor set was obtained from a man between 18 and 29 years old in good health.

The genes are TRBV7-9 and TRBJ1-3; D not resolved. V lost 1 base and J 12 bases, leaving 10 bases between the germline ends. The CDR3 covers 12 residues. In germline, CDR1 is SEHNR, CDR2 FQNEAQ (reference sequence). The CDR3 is CASSLGPAGIYF. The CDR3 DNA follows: TGTGCCAGCAGCTTAGGACCAGCCGGCATATATTTT.

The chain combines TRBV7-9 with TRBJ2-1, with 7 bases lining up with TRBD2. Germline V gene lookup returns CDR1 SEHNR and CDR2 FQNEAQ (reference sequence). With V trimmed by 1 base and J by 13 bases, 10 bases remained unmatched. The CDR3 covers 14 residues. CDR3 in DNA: TGTGCCAGCAGCTTAGTTGCGGGAGTACCCGGTCAGTTCTTC. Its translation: CASSLVAGVPGQFF.

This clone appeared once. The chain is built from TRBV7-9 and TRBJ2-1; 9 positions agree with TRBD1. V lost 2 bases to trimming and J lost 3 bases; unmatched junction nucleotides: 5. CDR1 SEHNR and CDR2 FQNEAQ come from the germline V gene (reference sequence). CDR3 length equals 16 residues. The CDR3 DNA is TGTGCCAGCAGCTTATTACCGGGACAGGGCTACAATGAGCAGTTCTTC. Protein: CASSLLPGQGYNEQFF.

The CDR3 bases are TGCGCCAGCAGTGGGGGCCTAGACGAGCAGTACTTC. Encoded protein: CASSGGLDEQYF. The V call is TRBV10-2, the J call TRBJ2-7; TRBD1 might be the D (5 bases). This CDR3 is 12 amino acids long. V was trimmed by 4 bases and J by 5 bases, leaving 9 bases between them. Germline V gene lookup returns CDR1 WSHSY and CDR2 SAAADI.

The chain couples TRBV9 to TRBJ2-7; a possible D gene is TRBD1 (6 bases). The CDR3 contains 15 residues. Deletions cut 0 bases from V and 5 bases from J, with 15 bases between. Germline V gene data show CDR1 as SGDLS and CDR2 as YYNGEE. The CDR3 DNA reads TGTGCCAGCAGCGTAGATAGGGGGATTGTCGACGAGCAGTACTTC. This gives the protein CASSVDRGIVDEQYF.

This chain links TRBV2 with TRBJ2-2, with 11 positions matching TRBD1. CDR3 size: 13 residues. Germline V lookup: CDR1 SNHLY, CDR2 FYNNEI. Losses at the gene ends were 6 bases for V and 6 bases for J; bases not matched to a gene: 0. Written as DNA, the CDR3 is TGTGCCAGCAGGGGACAGGGGGCCGGGGAGCTGTTTTTT. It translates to CASRGQGAGELFF.

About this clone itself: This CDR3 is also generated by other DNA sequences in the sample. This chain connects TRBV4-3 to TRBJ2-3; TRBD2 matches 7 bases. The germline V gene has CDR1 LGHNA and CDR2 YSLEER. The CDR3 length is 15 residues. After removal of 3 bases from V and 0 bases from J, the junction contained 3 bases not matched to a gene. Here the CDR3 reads CASSQDGGSTDTQYF. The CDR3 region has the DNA TGCGCCAGCAGCCAGGACGGGGGGAGCACAGATACGCAGTATTTT.

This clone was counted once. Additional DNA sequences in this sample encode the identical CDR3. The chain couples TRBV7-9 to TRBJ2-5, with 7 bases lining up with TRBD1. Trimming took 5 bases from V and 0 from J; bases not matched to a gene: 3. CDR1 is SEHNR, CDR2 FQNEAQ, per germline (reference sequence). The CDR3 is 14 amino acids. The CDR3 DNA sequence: TGTGCCAGCAGCCAAGACAGGGACCAAGAGACCCAGTACTTC. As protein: CASSQDRDQETQYF.

CDR3 coding DNA: TGTGCCAGCAGCTTTTGGGAAACAAACACCATATATTTT. Its translation: CASSFWETNTIYF. The chain employs TRBV7-9 and TRBJ1-3; D remains ambiguous. Trimming shortened V by 3 bases and J by 6 bases, and 9 bases separated the two germline ends. This CDR3 spans 13 amino acids. Looked up from germline, CDR1 is SEHNR and CDR2 is FQNEAQ (reference sequence).

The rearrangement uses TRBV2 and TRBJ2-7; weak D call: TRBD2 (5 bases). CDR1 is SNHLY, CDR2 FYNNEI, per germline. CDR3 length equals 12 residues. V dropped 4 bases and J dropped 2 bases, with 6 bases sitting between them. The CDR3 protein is CASSGRAYEQYF. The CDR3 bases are TGTGCCAGCAGTGGGCGGGCCTACGAGCAGTACTTC.

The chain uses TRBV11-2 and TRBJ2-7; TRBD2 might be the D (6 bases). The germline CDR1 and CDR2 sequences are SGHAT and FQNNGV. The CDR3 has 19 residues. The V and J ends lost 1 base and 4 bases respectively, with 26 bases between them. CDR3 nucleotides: TGTGCCAGCAGCTTAGGTTGGGGTACCGGGAGCCTGGCTGAGTACGAGCAGTACTTC. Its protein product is CASSLGWGTGSLAEYEQYF.

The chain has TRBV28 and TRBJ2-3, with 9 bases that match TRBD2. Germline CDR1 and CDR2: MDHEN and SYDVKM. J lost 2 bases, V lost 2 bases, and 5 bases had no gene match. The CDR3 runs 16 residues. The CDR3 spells CASSLPPSGDTDTQYF. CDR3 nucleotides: TGTGCCAGCAGTTTACCCCCTAGCGGGGACACAGATACGCAGTATTTT.

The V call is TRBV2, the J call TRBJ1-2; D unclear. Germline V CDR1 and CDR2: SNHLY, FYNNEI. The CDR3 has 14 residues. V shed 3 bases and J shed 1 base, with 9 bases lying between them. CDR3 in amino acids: CASSEVGLNYGYTF. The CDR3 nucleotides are TGTGCCAGCAGTGAGGTTGGGCTTAACTATGGCTACACCTTC. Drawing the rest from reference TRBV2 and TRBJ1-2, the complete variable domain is EPEVTQTPSHQVTQMGQEVILRCVPISNHLYFYWYRQILGQKVEFLVSFYNNEISEKSEIFDDQFSVERPDGSNFTLKIRSTKLEDSAMYFCASSEVGLNYGYTFGSGTRLTVV.

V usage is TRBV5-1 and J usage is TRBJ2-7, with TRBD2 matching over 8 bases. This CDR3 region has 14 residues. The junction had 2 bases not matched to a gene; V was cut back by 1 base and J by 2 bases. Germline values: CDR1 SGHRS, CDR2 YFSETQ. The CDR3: CASSLSGGTYEQYF. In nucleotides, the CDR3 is TGCGCCAGCAGCTTGTCGGGAGGGACCTACGAGCAGTACTTC.

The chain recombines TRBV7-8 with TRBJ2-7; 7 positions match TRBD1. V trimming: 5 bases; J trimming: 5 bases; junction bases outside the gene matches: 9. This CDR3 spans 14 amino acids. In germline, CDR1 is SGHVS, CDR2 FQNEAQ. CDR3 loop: CASSTSGQFNEQYF. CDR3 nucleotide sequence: TGTGCCAGCAGCACCTCGGGACAGTTCAACGAGCAGTACTTC.

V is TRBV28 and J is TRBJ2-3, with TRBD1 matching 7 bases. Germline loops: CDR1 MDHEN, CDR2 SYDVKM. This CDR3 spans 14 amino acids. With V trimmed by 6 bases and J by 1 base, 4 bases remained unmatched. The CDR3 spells CASSMGQRTDTQYF. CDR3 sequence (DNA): TGTGCCAGCAGCATGGGACAGCGCACAGATACGCAGTATTTT. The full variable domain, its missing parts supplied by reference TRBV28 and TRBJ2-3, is DVKVTQSSRYLVKRTGEKVFLECVQDMDHENMFWYRQDPGLGLRLIYFSYDVKMKEKGDIPEGYSVSREKKERFSLILESASTNQTSMYLCASSMGQRTDTQYFGPGTRLTVL.

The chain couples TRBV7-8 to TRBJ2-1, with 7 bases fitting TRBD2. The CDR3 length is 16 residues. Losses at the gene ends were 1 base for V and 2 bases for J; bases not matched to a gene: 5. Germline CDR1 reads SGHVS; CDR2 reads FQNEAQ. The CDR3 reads CASSLGGGSPYNEQFF. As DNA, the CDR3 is TGTGCCAGCAGCTTAGGGGGGGGAAGCCCCTACAATGAGCAGTTCTTC.

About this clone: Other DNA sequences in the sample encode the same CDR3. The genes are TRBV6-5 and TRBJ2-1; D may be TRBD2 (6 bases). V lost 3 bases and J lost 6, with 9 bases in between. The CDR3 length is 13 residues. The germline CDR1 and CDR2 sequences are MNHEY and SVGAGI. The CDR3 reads CASSYSTSNEQFF. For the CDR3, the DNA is TGTGCCAGCAGTTATTCGACTAGCAATGAGCAGTTCTTC.

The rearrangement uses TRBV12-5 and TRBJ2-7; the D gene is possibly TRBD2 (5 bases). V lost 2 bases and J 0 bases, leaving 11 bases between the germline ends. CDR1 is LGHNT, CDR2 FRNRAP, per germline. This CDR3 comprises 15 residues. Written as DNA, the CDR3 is TGTGCTAGTGGTTTGAGCGGTCACCGCTCCTACGAGCAGTACTTC. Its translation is CASGLSGHRSYEQYF. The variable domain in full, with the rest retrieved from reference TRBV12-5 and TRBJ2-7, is DARVTQTPRHKVTEMGQEVTMRCQPILGHNTVFWYRQTMMQGLELLAYFRNRAPLDDSGMPKDRFSAEMPDATLATLKIQPSEPRDSAVYFCASGLSGHRSYEQYFGPGTRLTVT.

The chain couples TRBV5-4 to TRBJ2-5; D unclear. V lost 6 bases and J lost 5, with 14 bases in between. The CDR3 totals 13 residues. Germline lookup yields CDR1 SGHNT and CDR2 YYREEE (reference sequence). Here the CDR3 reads CASTPMGAETQYF. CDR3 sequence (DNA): TGTGCCAGCACCCCGATGGGTGCGGAGACCCAGTACTTC.

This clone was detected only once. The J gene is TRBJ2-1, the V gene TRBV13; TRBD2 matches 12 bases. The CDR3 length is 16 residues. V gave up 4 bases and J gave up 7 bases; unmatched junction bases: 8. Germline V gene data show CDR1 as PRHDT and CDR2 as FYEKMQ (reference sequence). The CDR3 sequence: CASSWRLAGVGNEQFF. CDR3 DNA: TGTGCCAGCAGCTGGAGACTAGCGGGAGTGGGTAATGAGCAGTTCTTC. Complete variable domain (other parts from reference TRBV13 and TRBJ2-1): AAGVIQSPRHLIKEKRETATLKCYPIPRHDTVYWYQQGPGQDPQFLISFYEKMQSDKGSIPDRFSAQQFSDYHSELNMSSLELGDSALYFCASSWRLAGVGNEQFFGPGTRLTVL.

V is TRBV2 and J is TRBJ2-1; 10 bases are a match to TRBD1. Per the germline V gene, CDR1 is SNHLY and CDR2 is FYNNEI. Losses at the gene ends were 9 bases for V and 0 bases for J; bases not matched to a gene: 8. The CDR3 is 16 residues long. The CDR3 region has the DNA TGTGCCAGAGGGGGGACAGGGGTAACCTCCTACAATGAGCAGTTCTTC. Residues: CARGGTGVTSYNEQFF. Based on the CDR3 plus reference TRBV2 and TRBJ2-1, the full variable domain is EPEVTQTPSHQVTQMGQEVILRCVPISNHLYFYWYRQILGQKVEFLVSFYNNEISEKSEIFDDQFSVERPDGSNFTLKIRSTKLEDSAMYFCARGGTGVTSYNEQFFGPGTRLTVL.

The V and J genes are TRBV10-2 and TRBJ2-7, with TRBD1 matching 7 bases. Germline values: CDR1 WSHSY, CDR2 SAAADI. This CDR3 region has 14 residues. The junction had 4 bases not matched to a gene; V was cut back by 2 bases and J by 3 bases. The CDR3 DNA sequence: TGCGCCAGCAGTGAGGACAGGGTAAGCTACGAGCAGTACTTC. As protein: CASSEDRVSYEQYF.

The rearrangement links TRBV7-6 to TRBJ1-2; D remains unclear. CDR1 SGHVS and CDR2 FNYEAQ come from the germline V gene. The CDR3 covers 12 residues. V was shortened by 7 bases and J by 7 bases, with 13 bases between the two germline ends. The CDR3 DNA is TGTGCCAGCACCAATGGAGTGTCTGGCTACACCTTC. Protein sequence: CASTNGVSGYTF.

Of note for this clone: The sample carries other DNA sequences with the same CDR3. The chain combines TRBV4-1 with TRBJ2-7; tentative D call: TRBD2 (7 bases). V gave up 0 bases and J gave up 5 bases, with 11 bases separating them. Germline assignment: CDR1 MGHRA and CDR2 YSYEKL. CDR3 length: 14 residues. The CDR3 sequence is CASSQESGGDEQYF. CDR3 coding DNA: TGCGCCAGCAGCCAAGAGTCGGGGGGCGACGAGCAGTACTTC.

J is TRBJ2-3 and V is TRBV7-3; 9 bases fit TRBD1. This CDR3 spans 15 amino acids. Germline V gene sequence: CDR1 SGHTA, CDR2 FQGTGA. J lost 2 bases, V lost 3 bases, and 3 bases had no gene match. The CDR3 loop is CASSFGTGPTDTQYF. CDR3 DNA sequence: TGTGCCAGCAGCTTCGGGACAGGGCCCACAGATACGCAGTATTTT.

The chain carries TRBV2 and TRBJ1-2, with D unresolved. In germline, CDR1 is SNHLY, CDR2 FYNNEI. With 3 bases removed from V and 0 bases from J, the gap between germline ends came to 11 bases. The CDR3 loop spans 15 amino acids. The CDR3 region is CASSDVFSSNYGYTF. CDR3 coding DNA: TGTGCCAGCAGTGACGTTTTCTCCTCTAACTATGGCTACACCTTC.

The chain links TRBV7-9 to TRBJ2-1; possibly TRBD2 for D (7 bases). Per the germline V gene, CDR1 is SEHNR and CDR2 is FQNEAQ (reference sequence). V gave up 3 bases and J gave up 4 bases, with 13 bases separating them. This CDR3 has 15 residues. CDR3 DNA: TGTGCCAGCAGCTTCGGGGGGCACTCTTACAATGAGCAGTTCTTC. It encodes CASSFGGHSYNEQFF.

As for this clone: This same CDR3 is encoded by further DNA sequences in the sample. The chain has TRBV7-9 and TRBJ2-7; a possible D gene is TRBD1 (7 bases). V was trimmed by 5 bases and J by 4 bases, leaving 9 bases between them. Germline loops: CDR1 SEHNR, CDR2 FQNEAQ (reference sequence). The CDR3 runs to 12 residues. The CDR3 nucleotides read TGTGCCAGCAGCCCAGGGGGGTACGAGCAGTACTTC. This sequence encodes CASSPGGYEQYF.

CDR3 DNA: TGTGCCAGCAGCCTAATCAGGGGTCTCGGGGGGGAGCTGTTTTTT. Translating it yields CASSLIRGLGGELFF. This chain uses TRBV27 with TRBJ2-2; D is perhaps TRBD1 (6 bases). The CDR3 loop spans 15 amino acids. Germline CDR1 is MNHEY and CDR2 is SMNVEV (reference sequence). Trimming stripped 6 bases from V and 8 bases from J, with 19 bases between.

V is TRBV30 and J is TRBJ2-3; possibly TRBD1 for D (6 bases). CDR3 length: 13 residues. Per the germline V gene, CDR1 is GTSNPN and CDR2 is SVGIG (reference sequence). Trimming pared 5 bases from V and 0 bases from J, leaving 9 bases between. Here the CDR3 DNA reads TGTGCCTGGGAGGGGGATAGCACAGATACGCAGTATTTT. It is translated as CAWEGDSTDTQYF.